Listed below are T cell receptor beta chains from one sample, sequenced in a study of cytomegalovirus exposure and HLA in healthy donors. Libraries were prepared by immunoSEQ multiplex PCR; TCRdb keeps only in-frame clonotypes and omits some of them. The sample totals some 120,000 clones; its top ten clones hold roughly 3.7%. The sequencing sample was made of PBMCs. The receptors originated from a man under 40 in good health and CMV-seronegative. Each CDR3 is given with its conserved first and last residue. A D gene is named only where the DNA matches it firmly.

j_call | d_call | v_call | cdr3_nt | cdr3_aa
TRBJ2-7 | . | TRBV27 | TGTGCCAGCAGTTTATGGTCTGCGTCCTACGAGCAGTACTTC | CASSLWSASYEQYF
TRBJ1-2 | . | TRBV7-9 | TGTGCCAGCGGCCCCACAGACCTCTATGGCTACACCTTC | CASGPTDLYGYTF
TRBJ1-1 | . | TRBV16 | TGTGCCAGCAGCCAATTCTTTTCAGGGAAACTCACTGAAGCTTTCTTT | CASSQFFSGKLTEAFF
TRBJ2-1 | . | TRBV25-1 | TGTGCCAGCAGTGAAGGGCTAGCCTTCGGTGAGCAGTTCTTC | CASSEGLAFGEQFF
TRBJ1-6 | . | TRBV7-3 | TGTGCCAGCAGCTTATCGGGGAATTCACCCCTCCACTTT | CASSLSGNSPLHF
TRBJ1-6 | TRBD1 | TRBV7-9 | TGTGCCAGCAGCTTAACACAGGGGGCCCCCCTCCACTTT | CASSLTQGAPLHF
TRBJ1-2 | TRBD1 | TRBV28 | TGTGCCAGCAGTCTCGTAGGGGGCAGGGGCTACACCTTC | CASSLVGGRGYTF
TRBJ1-1 | . | TRBV2 | TGTGCCAGCAATTTACAGGTGAACACTGAAGCTTTCTTT | CASNLQVNTEAFF
TRBJ2-5 | TRBD2 | TRBV4-1 | TGCGCCAGCAGCCAAGTAGCAGCGGGGGGGAACCAAGAGACCCAGTACTTC | CASSQVAAGGNQETQYF
TRBJ2-5 | TRBD1 | TRBV19 | TGTGCCAGTAGTATCTGGTACAGGGGTCAAGAGACCCAGTACTTC | CASSIWYRGQETQYF
TRBJ1-1 | . | TRBV21-1 | TGTGCCAGCCCCCCCGGGCCCGCGAACAGGGGTATGAACACTGAAGCTTTCTTT | CASPPGPANRGMNTEAFF
TRBJ2-7 | . | TRBV5-1 | TGCGCCAGCAGCTTGGTCGGTAGCTCCTACGAGCAGTACTTC | CASSLVGSSYEQYF
TRBJ1-1 | . | TRBV4-3 | TGCGCCAGCAGCCAAGAGGTGGGGAGTCCGACTGAAGCTTTCTTT | CASSQEVGSPTEAFF
TRBJ2-1 | TRBD2 | TRBV19 | TGTGCCAGCAGCCCTCTTGAAGCGGGGGGTAGGGATGAGCAGTTCTTC | CASSPLEAGGRDEQFF